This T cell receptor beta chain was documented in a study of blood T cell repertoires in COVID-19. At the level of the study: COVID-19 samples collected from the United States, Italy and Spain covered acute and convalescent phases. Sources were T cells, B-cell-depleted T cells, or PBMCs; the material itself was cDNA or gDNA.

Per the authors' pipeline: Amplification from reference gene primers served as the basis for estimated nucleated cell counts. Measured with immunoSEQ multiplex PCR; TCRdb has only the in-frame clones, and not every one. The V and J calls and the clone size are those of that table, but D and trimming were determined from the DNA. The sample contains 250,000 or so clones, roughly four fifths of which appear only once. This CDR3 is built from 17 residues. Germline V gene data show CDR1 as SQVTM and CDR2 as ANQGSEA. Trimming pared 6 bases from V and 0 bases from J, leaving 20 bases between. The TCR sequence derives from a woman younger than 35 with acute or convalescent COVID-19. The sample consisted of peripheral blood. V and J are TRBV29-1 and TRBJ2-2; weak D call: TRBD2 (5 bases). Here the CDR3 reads CSVPAVVGLANTGELFF. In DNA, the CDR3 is TGCAGCGTCCCCGCGGTGGTCGGACTGGCGAACACCGGGGAGCTGTTTTTT.